This T cell receptor (beta chain) was retrieved from a study of primary melanoma T cells and metastatic recurrence. Study-level background: Primary melanomas here were stage T2 to T4, over 1 mm thick. Overall study findings and caveats: The authors suggested a successful antitumor T-cell response can exist in primary melanoma. Combined with tumor thickness, T-cell fraction reportedly beat other histopathological additions.

On this clone: Its target is unknown.

Trimming left V 7 bases short and J 4 bases short, with 17 bases between. Germline CDR1 is MNHGY and CDR2 is SAAAGT. The CDR3 consists of 15 residues. Measured with immunoSEQ multiplex PCR; TCRdb has only the in-frame clones, and not every one. The sample includes about 300 clones, around 89% of them seen just once. The sample taken for sequencing was melanoma tumor tissue. This chain uses TRBV6-8 with TRBJ2-1; D tentatively reads TRBD1 or TRBD2 (5 bases each). This TCR was recovered from a human donor with melanoma. This CDR3 is CASNAGLAGYNEQFF. CDR3 sequence (DNA): TGTGCCAGCAACGCAGGGCTAGCAGGGTACAATGAGCAGTTCTTC.